What follows describes a single T cell receptor (beta chain). The antigen is not known. These data originate in a study of T-cell reconstitution after alpha-beta-depleted transplantation in children. Broader study findings: Several hundred rapidly expanded clones from non-depleted graft cells reportedly supplied alpha-beta T cells about two months post-transplant. Day-60 TCRbeta diversity that was high in some patients was derived from surviving recipient T cells and thymic progenitors. Newly generated T cells supplied most T-cell counts and diversity one year post-transplant.

Unique molecular identifiers tagged the TCRbeta library. TCRdb redid the calling of the PCR reads with MiXCR, one entry per CDR3 protein. The sample has about 980,000 distinct CDR3 sequences, 25% to 30% seen once. Trimming stripped 6 bases from V and 3 bases from J, with 14 bases between. This CDR3 has 14 amino acids. Per germline, CDR1 SGHRS and CDR2 YFSETQ. Sequenced material: PBMCs, mostly from graft donor cells, taken 360 days after TCRalphabeta/CD19-depleted stem cell transplant. The gene calls are TRBV5-1 and TRBJ2-3, with D perhaps TRBD2 (7 bases). This clonotype originated in a boy in the first two years of life who had a stem cell transplant for SCID, so the T cells may come from the graft donor. CDR3 nucleotide sequence: TGCGCCAGCAATCGGGGGGCTGGGACAGATACGCAGTATTTT. Translation: CASNRGAGTDTQYF.